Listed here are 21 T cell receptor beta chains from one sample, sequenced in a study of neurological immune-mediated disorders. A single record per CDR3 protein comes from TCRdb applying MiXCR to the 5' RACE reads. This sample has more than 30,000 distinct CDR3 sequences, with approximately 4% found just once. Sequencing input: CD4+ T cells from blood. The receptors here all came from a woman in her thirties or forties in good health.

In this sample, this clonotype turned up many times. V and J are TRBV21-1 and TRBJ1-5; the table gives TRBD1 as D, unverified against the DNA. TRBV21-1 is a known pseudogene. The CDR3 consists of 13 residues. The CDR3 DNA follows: TGTGCCAGCAGCAACAGGGGAGGTCAGCCCCAGCATTTT. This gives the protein CASSNRGGQPQHF.

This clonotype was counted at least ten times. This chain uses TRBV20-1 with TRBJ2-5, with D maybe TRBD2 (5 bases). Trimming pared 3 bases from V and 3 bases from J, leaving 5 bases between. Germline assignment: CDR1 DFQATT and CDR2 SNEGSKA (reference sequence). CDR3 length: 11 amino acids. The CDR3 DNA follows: TGCAGTGCTAGGGGAGAAGAGACCCAGTACTTC. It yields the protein CSARGEETQYF.

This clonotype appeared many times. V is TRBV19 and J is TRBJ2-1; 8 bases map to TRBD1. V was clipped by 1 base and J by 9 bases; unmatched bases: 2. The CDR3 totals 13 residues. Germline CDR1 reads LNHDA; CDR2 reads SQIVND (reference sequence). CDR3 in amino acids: CASSIGTGSEQFF. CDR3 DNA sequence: TGTGCCAGTAGTATAGGGACAGGGTCTGAGCAGTTCTTC.

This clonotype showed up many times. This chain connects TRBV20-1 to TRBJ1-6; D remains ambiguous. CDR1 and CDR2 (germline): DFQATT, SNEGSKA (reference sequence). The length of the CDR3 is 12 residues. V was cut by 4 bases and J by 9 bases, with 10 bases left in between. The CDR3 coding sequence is TGCAGTGCTAACACAATCGGTTCACCCCTCCACTTT. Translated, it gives CSANTIGSPLHF.

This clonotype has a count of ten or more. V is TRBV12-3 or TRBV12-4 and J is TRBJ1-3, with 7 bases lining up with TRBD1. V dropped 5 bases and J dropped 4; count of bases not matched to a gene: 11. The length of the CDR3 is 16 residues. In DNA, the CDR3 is TGTGCCAGCAGTACCCGCGCAGGGGGGTTCGGAAACACCATATATTTT. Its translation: CASSTRAGGFGNTIYF.

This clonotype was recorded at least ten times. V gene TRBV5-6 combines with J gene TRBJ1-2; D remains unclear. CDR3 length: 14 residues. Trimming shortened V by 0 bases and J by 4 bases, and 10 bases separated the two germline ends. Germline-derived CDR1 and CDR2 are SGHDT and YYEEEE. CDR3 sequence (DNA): TGTGCCAGCAGCTTGGGTGGAGGAGGCTATGGCTACACCTTC. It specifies CASSLGGGGYGYTF.

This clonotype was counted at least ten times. The CDR3 reads CSARAPGANVLTF. CDR3 DNA sequence: TGCAGTGCTAGGGCCCCTGGGGCCAACGTCCTGACTTTC. V is TRBV20-1 and J is TRBJ2-6; D is ambiguous. The V gene's germline CDR1 is DFQATT and CDR2 SNEGSKA (reference sequence). This CDR3 has 13 amino acids. Trimming removed 3 bases at V and 2 bases at J, with 5 bases between.

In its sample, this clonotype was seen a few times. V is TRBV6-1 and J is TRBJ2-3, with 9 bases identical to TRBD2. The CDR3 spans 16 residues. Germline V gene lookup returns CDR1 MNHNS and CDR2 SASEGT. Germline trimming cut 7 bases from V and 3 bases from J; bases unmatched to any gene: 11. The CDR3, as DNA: TGTGCCAGCACCCCCCGACTAGCGGCACATACAGATACGCAGTATTTT. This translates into CASTPRLAAHTDTQYF.

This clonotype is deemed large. The CDR3: CASSLEVGSGANVLTF. In DNA, the CDR3 is TGCGCCAGCAGCTTAGAGGTAGGGTCTGGGGCCAACGTCCTGACTTTC. V gene TRBV5-1 combines with J gene TRBJ2-6; D remains unclear. V lost 2 bases, J lost 1 base, and 10 bases lay in between. The V gene's germline CDR1 is SGHRS and CDR2 YFSETQ. This CDR3 is 16 amino acids long.

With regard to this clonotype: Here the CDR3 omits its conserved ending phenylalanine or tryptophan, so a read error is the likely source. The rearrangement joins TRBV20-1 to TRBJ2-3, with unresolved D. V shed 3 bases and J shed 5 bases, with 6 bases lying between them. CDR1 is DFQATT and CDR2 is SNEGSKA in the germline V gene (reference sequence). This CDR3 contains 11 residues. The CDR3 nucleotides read TGCAGTGCTAGGTCCGAAGATACGCAGTATTCT. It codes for CSARSEDTQYS.

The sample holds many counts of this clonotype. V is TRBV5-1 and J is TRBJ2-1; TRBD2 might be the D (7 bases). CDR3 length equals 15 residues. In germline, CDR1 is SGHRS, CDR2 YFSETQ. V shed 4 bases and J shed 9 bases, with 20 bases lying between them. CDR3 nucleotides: TGCGCCAGCAGCACAGGGACTATTCCATACGGTGAGCAGTTCTTC. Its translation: CASSTGTIPYGEQFF.

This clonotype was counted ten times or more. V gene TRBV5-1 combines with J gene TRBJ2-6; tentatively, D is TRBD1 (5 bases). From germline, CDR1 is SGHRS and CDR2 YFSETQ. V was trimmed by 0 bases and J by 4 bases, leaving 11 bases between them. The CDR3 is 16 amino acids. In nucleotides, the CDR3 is TGCGCCAGCAGCTTGGCAGGGCTGGGAGGGGCCAACGTCCTGACTTTC. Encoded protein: CASSLAGLGGANVLTF.

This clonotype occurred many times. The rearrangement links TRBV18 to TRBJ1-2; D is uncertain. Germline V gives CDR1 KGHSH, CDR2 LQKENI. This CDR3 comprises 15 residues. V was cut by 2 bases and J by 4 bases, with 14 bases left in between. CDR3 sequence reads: CASSPGKGNLYGYTF. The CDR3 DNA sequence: TGTGCCAGCTCACCAGGGAAAGGAAACCTCTATGGCTACACCTTC.

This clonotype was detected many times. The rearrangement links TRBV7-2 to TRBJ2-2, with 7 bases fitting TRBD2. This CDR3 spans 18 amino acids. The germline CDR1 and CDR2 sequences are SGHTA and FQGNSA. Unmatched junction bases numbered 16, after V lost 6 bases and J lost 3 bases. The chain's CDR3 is CASSRRPVAGAYTGELFF. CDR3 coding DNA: TGTGCCAGCAGTCGTCGACCCGTCGCGGGAGCGTACACCGGGGAGCTGTTTTTT.

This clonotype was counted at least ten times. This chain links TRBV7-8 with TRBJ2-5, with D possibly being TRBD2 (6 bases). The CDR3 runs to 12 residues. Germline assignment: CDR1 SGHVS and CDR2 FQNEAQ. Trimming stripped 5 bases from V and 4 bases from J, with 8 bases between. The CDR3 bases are TGTGCCAGCAGCGCGGGACTAGAGACCCAGTACTTC. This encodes CASSAGLETQYF.

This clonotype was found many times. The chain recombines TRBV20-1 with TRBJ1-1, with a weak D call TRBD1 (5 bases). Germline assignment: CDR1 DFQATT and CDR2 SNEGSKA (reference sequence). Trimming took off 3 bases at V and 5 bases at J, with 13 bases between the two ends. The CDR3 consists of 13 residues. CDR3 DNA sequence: TGCAGTGCTAGCACAGGAATACGAACTGAAGCTTTCTTT. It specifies CSASTGIRTEAFF.

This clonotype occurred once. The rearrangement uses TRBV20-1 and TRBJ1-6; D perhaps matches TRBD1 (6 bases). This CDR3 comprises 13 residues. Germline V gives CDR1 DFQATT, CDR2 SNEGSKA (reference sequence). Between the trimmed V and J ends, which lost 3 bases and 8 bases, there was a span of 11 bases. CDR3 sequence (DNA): TGCAGTGCTAGCAGGGGCGTCGATTCACCCCTCCACTTT. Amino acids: CSASRGVDSPLHF.

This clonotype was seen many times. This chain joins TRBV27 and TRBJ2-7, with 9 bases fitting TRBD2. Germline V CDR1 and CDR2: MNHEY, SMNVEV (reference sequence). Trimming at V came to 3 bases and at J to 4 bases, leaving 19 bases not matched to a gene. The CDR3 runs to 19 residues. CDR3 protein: CASSFPGPVWVAGEYEQYF. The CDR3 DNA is TGTGCCAGCAGTTTTCCTGGCCCAGTTTGGGTAGCGGGAGAGTACGAGCAGTACTTC.

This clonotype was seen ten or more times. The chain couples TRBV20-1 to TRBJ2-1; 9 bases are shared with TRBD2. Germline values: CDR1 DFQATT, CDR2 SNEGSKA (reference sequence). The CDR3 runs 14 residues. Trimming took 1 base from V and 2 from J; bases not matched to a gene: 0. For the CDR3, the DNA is TGCAGTGCTAGAGTAGCGGGAGCCTACAATGAGCAGTTCTTC. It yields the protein CSARVAGAYNEQFF.

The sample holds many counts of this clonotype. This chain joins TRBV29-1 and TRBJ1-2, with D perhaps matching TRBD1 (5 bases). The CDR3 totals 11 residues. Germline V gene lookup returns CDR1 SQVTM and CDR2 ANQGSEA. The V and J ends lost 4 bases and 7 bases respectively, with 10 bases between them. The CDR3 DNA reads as TGCAGCGTTGTTGGGGCCGGTGGCTACACCTTC. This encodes CSVVGAGGYTF.

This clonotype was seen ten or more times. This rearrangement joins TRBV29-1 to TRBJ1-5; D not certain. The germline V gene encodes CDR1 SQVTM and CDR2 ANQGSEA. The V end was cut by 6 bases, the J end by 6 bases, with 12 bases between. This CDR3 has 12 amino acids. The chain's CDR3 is CSVIGFLQPQHF. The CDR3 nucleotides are TGCAGCGTAATTGGGTTTCTTCAGCCCCAGCATTTT.